These T cell receptor beta chains were read from a single sample in a study of CD8 T cells in ankylosing spondylitis. From the 5' RACE reads, TCRdb called clonotypes with MiXCR, one entry per CDR3 protein. The data show approximately 140,000 distinct CDR3 sequences, with roughly 44% seen just once and roughly 15% held by the top ten. The sample was synovial fluid, either unsorted or a sorted T cell fraction (not recorded which). These receptors were taken from a male donor with ankylosing spondylitis. CDR3s include the opening cysteine and the closing phenylalanine or tryptophan. The order of the fields is V gene, D gene, clone size, J gene, CDR3 protein, CDR3 DNA. A D gene is named only where the DNA matches it firmly. A clone size is listed for some rows: how often the clone was seen (once, few, many), or a class if it is expanded.

TRBV7-3,NA,NA,TRBJ1-1,CASSQDSYRTEAFF,TGTGCCAGCAGCCAAGACAGTTATAGGACTGAAGCTTTCTTT
TRBV9,NA,few,TRBJ1-5,CASSVENPSNQPQHF,TGTGCCAGCAGCGTAGAGAACCCTAGCAATCAGCCCCAGCATTTT
TRBV4-3,NA,few,TRBJ2-5,CASSQVPKEGETQYF,TGCGCCAGCAGCCAAGTCCCCAAGGAAGGAGAGACCCAGTACTTC
TRBV29-1,TRBD2,NA,TRBJ2-1,CSVITGGRGPYNEQFF,TGCAGCGTCATCACAGGCGGGAGGGGTCCCTACAATGAGCAGTTCTTC
TRBV7-6,TRBD1,NA,TRBJ1-2,CASSLGVRGKGGYTF,TGTGCCAGCAGCTTAGGGGTCAGGGGGAAGGGCGGCTACACCTTC
TRBV6-4,NA,NA,TRBJ1-2,CASSDHPGVRPYYGYTF,TGTGCCAGCAGTGACCACCCGGGGGTCAGACCTTACTATGGCTACACCTTC
TRBV12-3/TRBV12-4,TRBD1,few,TRBJ1-2,CASSSRDRESAYGYTF,TGTGCCAGCAGCTCCCGGGACAGGGAATCGGCCTATGGCTACACCTTC
TRBV7-9,NA,NA,TRBJ2-6,CASSLGTGANVLTF,TGTGCCAGCAGCTTAGGGACTGGGGCCAACGTCCTGACTTTC
TRBV13,NA,NA,TRBJ2-1,CASSYRPPRLGENEQFF,TGTGCCAGCAGTTACAGGCCACCCCGACTAGGTGAAAATGAGCAGTTCTTC
TRBV7-9,TRBD2,NA,TRBJ2-3,CASSSRRVVAGPDTQYF,TGTGCCAGCAGCTCCCGGAGGGTAGTAGCGGGACCAGATACGCAGTATTTT
TRBV24-1,NA,NA,TRBJ2-7,CATSDPLTHEQYF,TGTGCCACCAGTGATCCTCTTACCCACGAGCAGTACTTC
TRBV6-1,TRBD1,NA,TRBJ2-7,CASRPGTGFSYEQYF,TGTGCCAGCAGGCCCGGGACAGGGTTCTCCTACGAGCAGTACTTC
TRBV4-1,NA,few,TRBJ2-7,CASSQAPSGGARSYEQYF,TGCGCCAGCAGCCAAGCTCCTTCCGGTGGGGCCCGATCCTACGAGCAGTACTTC
TRBV24-1,NA,NA,TRBJ1-6,CATSSRDTNNSPLHF,TGTGCCACCAGCTCTCGGGACACCAATAATTCACCCCTCCACTTT
TRBV4-2,TRBD1,few,TRBJ2-7,CASSQAGQGIEQYF,TGTGCCAGCAGCCAAGCCGGACAGGGGATCGAGCAGTACTTC
TRBV4-1,NA,NA,TRBJ2-7,CASSQAPLATGFTYEQYF,TGCGCCAGCAGCCAAGCCCCTCTCGCTACAGGGTTCACCTACGAGCAGTACTTC
TRBV27,TRBD2,NA,TRBJ2-3,CASSTRQGLAGTDTQYF,TGTGCCAGCAGTACCCGACAGGGACTAGCGGGAACAGATACGCAGTATTTT
TRBV29-1,TRBD2,NA,TRBJ2-1,CSALPSGPSYNEQFF,TGCAGCGCCCTTCCTAGCGGGCCCTCCTACAATGAGCAGTTCTTC
TRBV7-9,NA,many,TRBJ2-5,CASSLEVGETQYF,TGTGCCAGCAGCTTAGAGGTGGGAGAGACCCAGTACTTC
TRBV30,NA,few,TRBJ2-1,CAWSVRGPNNEQFF,TGTGCCTGGAGTGTACGGGGGCCCAACAATGAGCAGTTCTTC
TRBV6-5,NA,many,TRBJ1-4,CASSSWEGGDEKLFF,TGTGCCAGCAGTTCCTGGGAGGGCGGCGATGAAAAACTGTTTTTT
TRBV12-5,NA,NA,TRBJ2-3,CASGLLGPDTQYF,TGTGCTAGTGGTTTGCTAGGACCGGATACGCAGTATTTT
TRBV29-1,TRBD1,NA,TRBJ2-7,CSAQGAKSSYEQYF,TGCAGCGCCCAGGGGGCGAAGAGCTCCTACGAGCAGTACTTC
TRBV5-1,NA,NA,TRBJ2-2,CASSSGGGALNTGELFF,TGCGCCAGCAGCTCCGGAGGGGGGGCCCTGAACACCGGGGAGCTGTTTTTT
TRBV7-9,NA,many,TRBJ1-6,CASSSPGEWSSPLHF,TGTGCCAGCAGCTCTCCAGGAGAATGGAGTTCACCCCTCCACTTT
TRBV7-3,NA,NA,TRBJ1-4,CASSRPTGFEKLFF,TGTGCCAGCAGCAGACCAACAGGGTTCGAAAAACTGTTTTTT
TRBV7-3,TRBD1,NA,TRBJ2-1,CASSRYRGSYNEQFF,TGTGCCAGCAGCCGATACAGGGGCTCCTACAATGAGCAGTTCTTC
TRBV6-1,TRBD2,NA,TRBJ2-5,CASSEGGGVETQYF,TGTGCCAGCAGTGAAGGGGGGGGGGTAGAGACCCAGTACTTC
TRBV3-1,TRBD1,NA,TRBJ1-4,CASSQETGGPNEKLFF,TGTGCCAGCAGCCAAGAAACAGGGGGGCCTAATGAAAAACTGTTTTTT
TRBV7-6,NA,NA,TRBJ1-1,CASSLTGGLNTEAFF,TGTGCCAGCAGCTTAACGGGGGGCCTAAACACTGAAGCTTTCTTT
TRBV29-1,TRBD1,NA,TRBJ1-1,CSVVQGAMNTEAFF,TGCAGCGTTGTGCAGGGGGCGATGAACACTGAAGCTTTCTTT
TRBV28,TRBD1,few,TRBJ1-5,CASSPPGQGFFSNQPQHF,TGTGCCAGCAGTCCTCCGGGACAGGGATTTTTTAGCAATCAGCCCCAGCATTTT
TRBV30,NA,NA,TRBJ1-5,CAWSVRWVCNQPQHF,TGTGCCTGGAGTGTACGGTGGGTCTGCAATCAGCCCCAGCATTTT
TRBV12-3/TRBV12-4,TRBD1,few,TRBJ1-1,CASSSWTGGNSEAFF,TGTGCCAGCAGTTCCTGGACAGGGGGAAATTCTGAAGCTTTCTTT
TRBV7-9,NA,NA,TRBJ1-1,CASSLSLGGHTEAFF,TGTGCCAGCAGCTTATCATTGGGGGGTCACACTGAAGCTTTCTTT
TRBV5-1,NA,NA,TRBJ2-7,CASSLEHSTYEQYF,TGCGCCAGCAGCTTGGAGCATTCAACCTACGAGCAGTACTTC
TRBV12-3/TRBV12-4,TRBD2,NA,TRBJ2-7,CASSTGLAGVPLGEQYF,TGTGCCAGCAGTACCGGACTAGCGGGAGTCCCCCTGGGGGAGCAGTACTTC
TRBV4-1,NA,few,TRBJ1-5,CASSQDATAQPQHF,TGCGCCAGCAGCCAAGATGCCACAGCCCAGCCCCAGCATTTT
TRBV10-3,TRBD2,NA,TRBJ2-1,CAIRGTSGSVWEQFF,TGTGCCATCAGAGGGACTAGCGGGAGTGTTTGGGAGCAGTTCTTC
TRBV11-1,NA,NA,TRBJ2-1,CASTSPGTSKKPYNEQFF,TGTGCCAGCACCTCCCCCGGGACCTCCAAAAAGCCCTACAATGAGCAGTTCTTC
TRBV3-1,TRBD2,once,TRBJ2-3,CASSQVAGVLDTQYF,TGTGCCAGCAGCCAAGTGGCGGGAGTGTTAGATACGCAGTATTTT
TRBV5-1,TRBD1,NA,TRBJ2-1,CASSRGQGAYNEQFF,TGCGCCAGCAGCAGGGGACAGGGGGCCTACAATGAGCAGTTCTTC
TRBV7-9,NA,NA,TRBJ2-1,CASTPPGPHNEQFF,TGTGCCAGCACTCCGCCCGGGCCGCACAATGAGCAGTTCTTC
TRBV28,TRBD1,few,TRBJ2-5,CASSLWSGGETQYF,TGTGCCAGCAGTTTGTGGTCAGGGGGAGAGACCCAGTACTTC
TRBV7-9,NA,NA,TRBJ1-2,CASSFELGQHNYGYTF,TGTGCCAGCAGCTTCGAACTAGGACAGCACAACTATGGCTACACCTTC
TRBV7-9,NA,NA,TRBJ2-1,CASSLAEGEGGYEQFF,TGTGCCAGCAGCTTAGCGGAGGGAGAAGGGGGCTATGAGCAGTTCTTC
TRBV7-3,NA,few,TRBJ1-1,CASSPDLNTEAFF,TGTGCCAGCAGCCCAGACCTGAACACTGAAGCTTTCTTT
TRBV7-9,TRBD1,NA,TRBJ2-2,CASPKTGGADTGELFF,TGTGCCAGCCCTAAAACAGGGGGCGCGGACACCGGGGAGCTGTTTTTT
TRBV6-5,TRBD2,few,TRBJ2-1,CASSYNGGGGTYNEQFF,TGTGCCAGCAGTTACAACGGAGGCGGGGGAACCTACAATGAGCAGTTCTTC
TRBV5-1,TRBD2,few,TRBJ2-3,CASSFPALAGYTDTQYF,TGCGCCAGCAGCTTCCCGGCCCTAGCGGGGTACACAGATACGCAGTATTTT
TRBV25-1,NA,few,TRBJ2-1,CASSEQEVSSYNEQFF,TGTGCCAGCAGTGAACAGGAGGTTAGCTCCTACAATGAGCAGTTCTTC
TRBV7-9,TRBD2,NA,TRBJ2-1,CASSPRAGRYNEQFF,TGTGCCAGCAGCCCCCGAGCGGGGCGCTACAATGAGCAGTTCTTC
TRBV12-3/TRBV12-4,TRBD1,NA,TRBJ2-2,CASSLRLGQIITGELFF,TGTGCCAGCAGCCTTAGGCTGGGACAGATAATCACCGGGGAGCTGTTTTTT
TRBV7-9,NA,NA,TRBJ2-1,CASRIIHLPGREQFF,TGTGCCAGCAGGATTATCCACCTACCGGGACGCGAGCAGTTCTTC
TRBV2,TRBD1,NA,TRBJ2-1,CASGADTGTGVWDEQFF,TGTGCCAGCGGCGCAGATACCGGGACAGGGGTATGGGATGAGCAGTTCTTC
TRBV2,TRBD1,NA,TRBJ2-7,CASSPMDRVSVEQYF,TGTGCCAGCAGTCCAATGGACAGGGTGTCGGTGGAGCAGTACTTC
TRBV11-1,NA,NA,TRBJ2-6,CASSLWALPYFGANVLTF,TGTGCCAGCAGCCTGTGGGCGTTACCTTACTTTGGGGCCAACGTCCTGACTTTC
TRBV9,NA,NA,TRBJ2-1,CASSALGLYHEQFF,TGTGCCAGCAGCGCACTAGGCCTATATCATGAGCAGTTCTTC
TRBV7-8,TRBD2,NA,TRBJ2-1,CASSPTSGGYHNEQFF,TGTGCCAGCAGCCCCACTAGCGGGGGCTACCACAATGAGCAGTTCTTC